The 24 T cell receptor beta chains below were found in one sample sequenced in a study of cytomegalovirus exposure and HLA in healthy donors (dated by TCRdb to about 2017). The method behind the library was the immunoSEQ multiplex PCR assay. A mixture of 60 forward primers for TCR Vbeta segments and 13 reverse primers for TCR Jbeta segments was used in the multiplex PCR. This immuneACCESS table, as held by TCRdb, lists in-frame sequences with V and J called but not all clones. Of the missing ones, under half trace to an unresolved V gene in checked studies; the others have no known cause. This sample's table lists 90,000 to 130,000 clones. Around 3.5% of the sample lies in the top ten. Sequencing was done on a sample of PBMCs. These receptors originate from a man aged 25 to 40 in good health and CMV-seronegative.

V and J are TRBV5-1 and TRBJ1-1; the match to TRBD1 covers 8 bases. Per the germline V gene, CDR1 is SGHRS and CDR2 is YFSETQ. The V and J ends lost 4 bases and 3 bases, in that order; junction bases with no gene match: 5. The CDR3 loop spans 14 amino acids. This chain's CDR3 is CASSVTGADTEAFF. In DNA, the CDR3 is TGCGCCAGCAGCGTGACAGGGGCGGACACTGAAGCTTTCTTT. The variable domain in full, with the rest retrieved from reference TRBV5-1 and TRBJ1-1, is KAGVTQTPRYLIKTRGQQVTLSCSPISGHRSVSWYQQTPGQGLQFLFEYFSETQRNKGNFPGRFSGRQFSNSRSEMNVSTLELGDSALYLCASSVTGADTEAFFGQGTRLTVV.

This chain connects TRBV28 to TRBJ1-4, with 7 bases matching TRBD1. V gave up 3 bases and J gave up 4 bases; unmatched junction bases: 5. This CDR3 contains 15 residues. Germline CDR1 reads MDHEN; CDR2 reads SYDVKM. DNA for the CDR3: TGTGCCAGCAGTTTTGTCGGGACAGATAATGAAAAACTGTTTTTT. It yields the protein CASSFVGTDNEKLFF. The whole variable domain, remainder taken from reference TRBV28 and TRBJ1-4, is DVKVTQSSRYLVKRTGEKVFLECVQDMDHENMFWYRQDPGLGLRLIYFSYDVKMKEKGDIPEGYSVSREKKERFSLILESASTNQTSMYLCASSFVGTDNEKLFFGSGTQLSVL.

V is TRBV19 and J is TRBJ2-1, with no clear D. V was trimmed by 4 bases and J by 1 base, leaving 11 bases between them. Germline V gene lookup returns CDR1 LNHDA and CDR2 SQIVND (reference sequence). The CDR3 has 15 amino acids. CDR3 sequence (DNA): TGTGCCAGTAGTACCCCGACTGAATCCTACAATGAGCAGTTCTTC. Its protein product is CASSTPTESYNEQFF.

J is TRBJ2-5 and V is TRBV4-2; 10 positions match TRBD1. This CDR3 is 16 amino acids long. The junction had 9 bases not matched to a gene; V was cut back by 4 bases and J by 4 bases. Germline V gene sequence: CDR1 LGHNA, CDR2 YNFKEQ. CDR3 sequence reads: CASSPPGQGSPETQYF. As DNA, the CDR3 is TGTGCCAGCAGCCCGCCGGGACAGGGGAGCCCAGAGACCCAGTACTTC.

The chain links TRBV9 to TRBJ2-3, with 7 bases that match TRBD2. V gave up 6 bases and J gave up 2 bases; unmatched junction bases: 9. CDR3 size: 15 residues. CDR1 and CDR2 (germline): SGDLS, YYNGEE. In DNA, the CDR3 is TGTGCCAGCACAGAAGAGCGGGAATACACAGATACGCAGTATTTT. It translates to CASTEEREYTDTQYF.

This rearrangement joins TRBV7-9 to TRBJ2-6; no clear D. Germline V CDR1 and CDR2: SEHNR, FQNEAQ (reference sequence). The CDR3 has 14 amino acids. The V end lost 3 bases, the J end lost 3 bases, and 6 bases lay between the germline ends. CDR3 DNA sequence: TGTGCCAGCAGCTTTTCCCTTGGGGCCAACGTCCTGACTTTC. Translating gives CASSFSLGANVLTF. Drawing the rest from reference TRBV7-9 and TRBJ2-6, the complete variable domain is DTGVSQNPRHKITKRGQNVTFRCDPISEHNRLYWYRQTLGQGPEFLTYFQNEAQLEKSRLLSDRFSAERPKGSFSTLEIQRTEQGDSAMYLCASSFSLGANVLTFGAGSRLTVL.

V gene TRBV13 combines with J gene TRBJ2-3, with TRBD2 identical over 14 bases. CDR3 length: 17 residues. From germline, CDR1 is PRHDT and CDR2 FYEKMQ (reference sequence). J was trimmed by 1 base and V by 5 bases; bases with no gene match: 5. The CDR3 region is CASSPSGLAGGTDTQYF. CDR3 DNA sequence: TGTGCCAGCAGCCCTTCGGGACTAGCGGGGGGCACAGATACGCAGTATTTT. The whole variable domain, remainder taken from reference TRBV13 and TRBJ2-3, is AAGVIQSPRHLIKEKRETATLKCYPIPRHDTVYWYQQGPGQDPQFLISFYEKMQSDKGSIPDRFSAQQFSDYHSELNMSSLELGDSALYFCASSPSGLAGGTDTQYFGPGTRLTVL.

The gene calls are TRBV28 and TRBJ2-1; TRBD2 agrees at 10 bases. The trim removed 2 bases at V and 4 bases at J, leaving 2 bases unmatched. The CDR3 spans 15 residues. Germline assignment: CDR1 MDHEN and CDR2 SYDVKM. CDR3 bases: TGTGCCAGCAGTTTAGTGGGACTAGCGTACAATGAGCAGTTCTTC. Translation: CASSLVGLAYNEQFF.

The chain is built from TRBV10-3 and TRBJ2-5; 14 positions match TRBD2. The CDR3 is 17 amino acids. After removal of 6 bases from V and 2 bases from J, the junction contained 8 bases not matched to a gene. CDR1 and CDR2 (germline): ENHRY, SYGVKD. CDR3 bases: TGTGCCATCAGCGGGACTAGCGGGGGCCCCCTACAAGAGACCCAGTACTTC. Its translation is CAISGTSGGPLQETQYF.

The CDR3: CASSLRSGQGNSPLHF. CDR3 sequence (DNA): TGTGCCAGCAGCTTGCGGTCTGGACAGGGTAATTCACCCCTCCACTTT. The chain links TRBV5-6 to TRBJ1-6; TRBD1 agrees at 8 bases. Unmatched junction bases numbered 6, after V lost 1 base and J lost 6 bases. This CDR3 spans 16 amino acids. Germline V gene data show CDR1 as SGHDT and CDR2 as YYEEEE.

CDR3 coding DNA: TGTGCCAGCAGCCTCCGGCGGGGTCCCTACGAGCAGTACTTC. Translation gives CASSLRRGPYEQYF. The chain combines TRBV5-4 with TRBJ2-7; D possibly corresponds to TRBD2 (6 bases). V gave up 4 bases and J gave up 2 bases, with 13 bases separating them. Germline V lookup: CDR1 SGHNT, CDR2 YYREEE (reference sequence). This CDR3 is 14 amino acids long.

The V call is TRBV7-2, the J call TRBJ1-1; TRBD1 aligns across 8 bases. V shed 4 bases and J 1 base; nucleotides not matched to a gene: 2. The length of the CDR3 is 14 residues. Germline V gives CDR1 SGHTA, CDR2 FQGNSA. The CDR3 DNA follows: TGTGCCAGCAGCTCCGGGACAGGGAACACTGAAGCTTTCTTT. It codes for CASSSGTGNTEAFF.

The chain carries TRBV4-2 and TRBJ2-7, with 7 bases identical to TRBD2. V trimming: 5 bases; J trimming: 2 bases; junction bases outside the gene matches: 0. The germline V gene has CDR1 LGHNA and CDR2 YNFKEQ. The CDR3 totals 12 residues. CDR3 loop: CASSGGAYEQYF. As DNA, the CDR3 is TGTGCCAGCAGCGGGGGGGCCTACGAGCAGTACTTC.

The chain has TRBV30 and TRBJ1-6; D not certain. Germline assignment: CDR1 GTSNPN and CDR2 SVGIG (reference sequence). The CDR3 consists of 13 residues. Trimming stripped 5 bases from V and 0 bases from J, with 5 bases between. CDR3 sequence (DNA): TGTGCCTGGGCGGGCTCCTATAATTCACCCCTCCACTTT. Amino acid sequence: CAWAGSYNSPLHF.

The rearrangement uses TRBV9 and TRBJ1-6; 9 bases are a match to TRBD1. V shed 4 bases and J 6 bases; nucleotides not matched to a gene: 5. Per the germline V gene, CDR1 is SGDLS and CDR2 is YYNGEE. This CDR3 contains 15 residues. CDR3: CASSMEGQGNSPLHF. CDR3 nucleotides: TGTGCCAGCAGCATGGAGGGACAGGGTAATTCACCCCTCCACTTT.

J is TRBJ2-2 and V is TRBV7-3; a possible D gene is TRBD1 (6 bases). Trimming removed 4 bases at V and 6 bases at J, with 12 bases between. This CDR3 is 14 amino acids long. Germline values: CDR1 SGHTA, CDR2 FQGTGA. The CDR3 loop reads CASSSTNRAGELFF. CDR3 DNA sequence: TGTGCCAGCAGCTCAACAAACAGGGCCGGGGAGCTGTTTTTT.

The V gene is TRBV2, the J gene TRBJ2-5; the D gene is possibly TRBD2 (5 bases). The CDR3 runs to 14 residues. V was clipped by 8 bases and J by 2 bases, with 15 bases between them. In germline, CDR1 is SNHLY, CDR2 FYNNEI. The CDR3 nucleotides read TGTGCCAGCTCCCAACAGCGGTCTCAAGAGACCCAGTACTTC. It specifies CASSQQRSQETQYF. The complete variable domain, with remaining parts taken from reference TRBV2 and TRBJ2-5, reads EPEVTQTPSHQVTQMGQEVILRCVPISNHLYFYWYRQILGQKVEFLVSFYNNEISEKSEIFDDQFSVERPDGSNFTLKIRSTKLEDSAMYFCASSQQRSQETQYFGPGTRLLVL.

V and J are TRBV18 and TRBJ2-5; TRBD2 agrees at 11 bases. Trimming took 3 bases from V and 5 from J; bases not matched to a gene: 5. Germline CDR1 and CDR2: KGHSH and LQKENI. This CDR3 is built from 15 residues. The CDR3 loop reads CASSPILAGVETQYF. The CDR3 region has the DNA TGTGCCAGCTCACCTATACTAGCGGGGGTCGAGACCCAGTACTTC.

This clone is medium-sized by frequency. This sample also contains other DNA sequences that code for the same CDR3. This rearrangement joins TRBV6-1 to TRBJ2-7; D is undetermined. Germline lookup yields CDR1 MNHNS and CDR2 SASEGT. Between the trimmed V and J ends, which lost 4 bases and 0 bases, there was a span of 10 bases. The CDR3 loop spans 14 amino acids. The CDR3 sequence: CASSGRGSSYEQYF. As DNA, the CDR3 is TGTGCCAGCAGTGGGCGCGGTTCCTCCTACGAGCAGTACTTC.

V is TRBV18 and J is TRBJ1-5, with TRBD1 identical over 7 bases. CDR1 is KGHSH and CDR2 is LQKENI in the germline V gene. The V gene end was trimmed by 6 bases and the J gene end by 4 bases; junction bases not matched to a gene: 6. The CDR3 sequence is 14 residues long. The CDR3 DNA is TGTGCCAGCTCGGGGACAGATGCAAATCAGCCCCAGCATTTT. Its translation is CASSGTDANQPQHF. The full variable domain, its missing parts supplied by reference TRBV18 and TRBJ1-5, is NAGVMQNPRHLVRRRGQEARLRCSPMKGHSHVYWYRQLPEEGLKFMVYLQKENIIDESGMPKERFSAEFPKEGPSILRIQQVVRGDSAAYFCASSGTDANQPQHFGDGTRLSIL.

This chain links TRBV19 with TRBJ2-7, with D tentatively TRBD1 (5 bases). CDR1 and CDR2 (germline): LNHDA, SQIVND (reference sequence). The CDR3 runs 13 residues. Trimming removed 3 bases at V and 4 bases at J, with 10 bases between. Here the CDR3 reads CASSIVGAYEQYF. As DNA, the CDR3 is TGTGCCAGTAGTATCGTAGGGGCATACGAGCAGTACTTC.

The chain uses TRBV13 and TRBJ2-3; 8 positions match TRBD2. The CDR3 consists of 19 residues. Trimming took 4 bases from V and 0 from J; bases not matched to a gene: 15. CDR1 and CDR2 from the germline V gene are PRHDT and FYEKMQ (reference sequence). The CDR3 nucleotides read TGTGCCAGCAGCTCCCCCTACTCGGGGGGGGGCCCCAGCACAGATACGCAGTATTTT. This translates into CASSSPYSGGGPSTDTQYF.

The chain uses TRBV5-1 and TRBJ1-3; the D gene is possibly TRBD1 (5 bases). The CDR3 sequence is 18 residues long. Germline assignment: CDR1 SGHRS and CDR2 YFSETQ. Trimming stripped 0 bases from V and 2 bases from J, with 18 bases between. CDR3 bases: TGCGCCAGCAGCTTGGTGACAGACTCGCAACAACCTGGAAACACCATATATTTT. Translating gives CASSLVTDSQQPGNTIYF.

CDR3 nucleotides: TGCGCCAGCAGCTTCGAGGGAGAGACCCAGTACTTC. Translating gives CASSFEGETQYF. The chain couples TRBV5-1 to TRBJ2-5; D is possibly TRBD2 (5 bases). From germline, CDR1 is SGHRS and CDR2 YFSETQ. V lost 2 bases, J lost 4 bases, and 6 bases lay in between. The CDR3 runs to 12 residues.